These T cell receptor beta chains were read from a single sample in a study of graft-versus-host responses after intestinal transplantation. Their antigens are not known. Assay used: immunoSEQ multiplex PCR; TCRdb lists only in-frame clones, some missing. The sample shows roughly 90,000 clones, about 88% of them seen only once. The source was unstimulated CD4+ T cells sorted from spleen or lymph node cells, collected before transplant. These receptors all come from a human donor who was the organ donor for an intestinal transplant. The conserved cysteine and the conserved F or W are not part of the CDR3 here.

CDR3 length: 11
J gene: TRBJ2-7
V gene: TRBV6-4
CDR3 protein: ASSDFPGDEQY

CDR3 length: 17
J gene: TRBJ2-3
V gene: TRBV19
CDR3 protein: ASSTGGPIVTRRTDTQY

CDR3 length: 12
J gene: TRBJ2-4
V gene: TRBV5-1
CDR3 protein: ASSLDGGLGIQY

CDR3 length: 12
J gene: TRBJ1-6
V gene: TRBV6-4
CDR3 protein: ASSVTVGGSPLH

CDR3 length: 11
J gene: TRBJ1-2
V gene: TRBV29-1
CDR3 protein: SALIGPSYGYT

CDR3 length: 12
J gene: TRBJ2-7
V gene: TRBV30
CDR3 protein: AWGHGPPGYEQY

CDR3 length: 11
J gene: TRBJ2-3
V gene: TRBV5-6
CDR3 protein: ASSLERVDTQY

CDR3 length: 14
J gene: TRBJ2-6
V gene: TRBV5-4
CDR3 protein: ASSPIAVSGANVLT

CDR3 length: 13
J gene: TRBJ1-2
V gene: TRBV7-8
CDR3 protein: ASSPGQGLIYGYT

CDR3 length: 14
J gene: TRBJ2-7
V gene: TRBV7-9
CDR3 protein: ASSLGGGRPTYEQY

CDR3 length: 11
J gene: TRBJ1-3
V gene: TRBV19
CDR3 protein: ASSSGQLNTIY

CDR3 length: 12
J gene: TRBJ2-2
V gene: TRBV2
CDR3 protein: ASSPTGATGELF

CDR3 length: 14
J gene: TRBJ2-3
V gene: TRBV11-1
CDR3 protein: ASSPPPDSRPDTQY

CDR3 length: 15
J gene: TRBJ2-2
V gene: TRBV4-2
CDR3 protein: ASSLTYASGNTGELF

CDR3 length: 14
J gene: TRBJ2-3
V gene: TRBV25-1
CDR3 protein: ASSAKRGFGTDTQY

CDR3 length: 15
J gene: TRBJ2-1
V gene: TRBV4-3
CDR3 protein: ASSQDPPGLAVWEQF

CDR3 length: 11
J gene: TRBJ1-2
V gene: TRBV4-3
CDR3 protein: ASSQGAGYGYT

CDR3 length: 13
J gene: TRBJ1-1
V gene: TRBV5-1
CDR3 protein: ASSLHRDRGFEAF

CDR3 length: 15
J gene: TRBJ2-1
V gene: TRBV4-2
CDR3 protein: ASSQGAWRESYNEQF

CDR3 length: 12
J gene: TRBJ2-7
V gene: TRBV29-1
CDR3 protein: SARILGHKGEQY

CDR3 length: 13
J gene: TRBJ1-6
V gene: TRBV4-2
CDR3 protein: ASSHLTGRTSGLH

CDR3 length: 13
J gene: TRBJ2-7
V gene: TRBV5-1
CDR3 protein: ASSFRAGETYEQY

CDR3 length: 11
J gene: TRBJ2-1
V gene: TRBV28
CDR3 protein: ASGTSSYNEQF

CDR3 length: 12
J gene: TRBJ2-3
V gene: TRBV6-1
CDR3 protein: ATRDSLFADTQY

CDR3 length: 11
J gene: TRBJ2-1
V gene: TRBV11-1
CDR3 protein: ASSPGLYNEQF

CDR3 length: 12
J gene: TRBJ2-3
V gene: TRBV5-1
CDR3 protein: ASSELQSTDTQY

CDR3 length: 12
J gene: TRBJ2-3
V gene: TRBV18
CDR3 protein: ASRPGVDADTQY

CDR3 length: 13
J gene: TRBJ2-1
V gene: TRBV5-1
CDR3 protein: ASSEQGASYNEQF

CDR3 length: 13
J gene: TRBJ1-6
V gene: TRBV5-4
CDR3 protein: ASSVRETYNSPLH

CDR3 length: 15
J gene: TRBJ2-2
V gene: TRBV15
CDR3 protein: ATSRDATSGNTGELF

CDR3 length: 13
J gene: TRBJ2-2
V gene: TRBV18
CDR3 protein: ASSPQVVDTGELF

CDR3 length: 13
J gene: TRBJ2-7
V gene: TRBV4-3
CDR3 protein: ASSLVAGLKYEQY

CDR3 length: 13
J gene: TRBJ1-5
V gene: TRBV2
CDR3 protein: ASRRTQGEDQPQH

CDR3 length: 14
J gene: TRBJ2-1
V gene: TRBV4-2
CDR3 protein: ASSQDEASGVGEQF

CDR3 length: 14
J gene: TRBJ1-1
V gene: TRBV5-8
CDR3 protein: ASSPRQGSKGTEAF

CDR3 length: 14
J gene: TRBJ1-1
V gene: TRBV18
CDR3 protein: ASSPPGQGFSTEAF

CDR3 length: 10
J gene: TRBJ2-4
V gene: TRBV7-2
CDR3 protein: ASSLARDIQY

CDR3 length: 12
J gene: TRBJ1-1
V gene: TRBV19
CDR3 protein: ASSPRQGNTEAF

CDR3 length: 13
J gene: TRBJ1-1
V gene: TRBV5-6
CDR3 protein: ASSLTAYMNTEAF

CDR3 length: 11
J gene: TRBJ2-7
V gene: TRBV7-6
CDR3 protein: ASSEDLAGGQY

CDR3 length: 12
J gene: TRBJ2-4
V gene: TRBV6-1
CDR3 protein: ASRRTARFGIQY

CDR3 length: 11
J gene: TRBJ2-7
V gene: TRBV21-1
CDR3 protein: ASQGQRMYEQY

CDR3 length: 14
J gene: TRBJ2-1
V gene: TRBV14
CDR3 protein: ASSRLAGNSDNEQF

CDR3 length: 14
J gene: TRBJ1-5
V gene: TRBV27
CDR3 protein: ASSERTADSNQPQH

CDR3 length: 13
J gene: TRBJ2-5
V gene: TRBV27
CDR3 protein: ASTYSGGRQETQY

CDR3 length: 15
J gene: TRBJ2-5
V gene: TRBV13
CDR3 protein: ASSPRTGVWRQETQY

CDR3 length: 12
J gene: TRBJ2-1
V gene: TRBV6-5
CDR3 protein: ASRGAGGPDEQF

CDR3 length: 12
J gene: TRBJ2-7
V gene: TRBV7-6
CDR3 protein: ASSSSGLAGEQY

CDR3 length: 11
J gene: TRBJ1-2
V gene: TRBV7-2
CDR3 protein: ASSPEGRYGYT

CDR3 length: 14
J gene: TRBJ1-2
V gene: TRBV7-2
CDR3 protein: ASSLDRAQGSYGYT

CDR3 length: 14
J gene: TRBJ1-2
V gene: TRBV25-1
CDR3 protein: ASFSNLGQGNYGYT

CDR3 length: 11
J gene: TRBJ2-7
V gene: TRBV13
CDR3 protein: ASSSRRSYEQY

CDR3 length: 9
J gene: TRBJ1-5
V gene: TRBV2
CDR3 protein: ASSGWQSKH

CDR3 length: 13
J gene: TRBJ1-4
V gene: TRBV6-6
CDR3 protein: ASSYSIILSEKLF

CDR3 length: 13
J gene: TRBJ2-2
V gene: TRBV5-1
CDR3 protein: ASSLMREVPGELF

CDR3 length: 12
J gene: TRBJ2-2
V gene: TRBV9
CDR3 protein: ASRYREPTGELF

CDR3 length: 15
J gene: TRBJ2-5
V gene: TRBV5-5
CDR3 protein: ASSLTEGLAVQETQY

CDR3 length: 12
J gene: TRBJ1-3
V gene: TRBV2
CDR3 protein: ASSRDRAGNTIY

CDR3 length: 13
J gene: TRBJ1-1
V gene: TRBV19
CDR3 protein: ASRHRDREPIRAF